This T cell receptor beta chain was retrieved from a study of control samples from healthy donors and cancer patients. V shed 0 bases and J 1 base; nucleotides not matched to a gene: 1. Germline V gene sequence: CDR1 WSHSY, CDR2 SAAADI. The CDR3 is 16 residues long. Data came from immunoSEQ multiplex PCR; TCRdb stores just in-frame clones and leaves some out. The repertoire holds 130,000 to 150,000 clones, with around nine tenths as singletons. The origin of this receptor is a woman aged 25 to 39 in good health. Sequencing input: blood. V usage is TRBV10-2 and J usage is TRBJ2-5; 11 positions agree with TRBD2. This CDR3 reads CASSESLAGGQETQYF. The CDR3 nucleotides read TGCGCCAGCAGTGAGTCCCTAGCGGGAGGCCAAGAGACCCAGTACTTC.